This T cell receptor beta chain comes out of a study of low-dose radiotherapy and immunotherapy resistance in tumors. Germline V gene lookup returns CDR1 MDHEN and CDR2 SYDVKM. V shed 9 bases and J 8 bases; nucleotides not matched to a gene: 17. CDR3 length equals 16 residues. Covering alpha and beta chains, TRAV- and TRBV-specific primers were used for the first-strand cDNA. It was with a constant-region primer and a V-primer adapter that TCRs were amplified over around 18 PCR cycles. TCRdb itself ran the reads through MiXCR, one entry per CDR3 protein. The sample has 64,000 or so distinct CDR3 sequences, 26% seen once. This clonotype was seen repeatedly, ten times or more. Indicated time point: before trial treatment.

The input for sequencing was PBMCs, taken before treatment. The receptor's source is a male donor with rectosigmoid adenocarcinoma. The chain combines TRBV28 with TRBJ2-3; 10 nucleotides align to TRBD2. The CDR3 spells CASGFIAGGSIGTQYF. The CDR3 DNA follows: TGTGCCAGTGGGTTTATAGCGGGAGGATCAATTGGTACGCAGTATTTT.